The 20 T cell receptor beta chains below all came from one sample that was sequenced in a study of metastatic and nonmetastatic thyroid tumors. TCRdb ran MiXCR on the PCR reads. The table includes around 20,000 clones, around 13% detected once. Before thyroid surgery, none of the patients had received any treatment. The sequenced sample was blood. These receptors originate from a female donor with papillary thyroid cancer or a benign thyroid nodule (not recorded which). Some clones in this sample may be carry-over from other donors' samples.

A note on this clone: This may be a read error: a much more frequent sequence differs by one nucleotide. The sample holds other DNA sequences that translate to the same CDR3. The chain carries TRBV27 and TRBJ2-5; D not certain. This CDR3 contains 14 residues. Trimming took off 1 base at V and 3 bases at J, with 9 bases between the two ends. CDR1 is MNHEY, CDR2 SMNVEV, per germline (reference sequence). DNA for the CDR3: TGTGCCAGCAGTTTATTGGCTGGGAAAGAGACCCAGTACTTC. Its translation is CASSLLAGKETQYF.

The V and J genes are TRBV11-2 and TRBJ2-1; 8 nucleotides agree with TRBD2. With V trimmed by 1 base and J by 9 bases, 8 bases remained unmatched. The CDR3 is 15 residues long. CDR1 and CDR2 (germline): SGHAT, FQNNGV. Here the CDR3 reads CASSLGDSAGGEQFF. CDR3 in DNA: TGTGCCAGCAGCTTAGGGGATAGCGCGGGGGGTGAGCAGTTCTTC.

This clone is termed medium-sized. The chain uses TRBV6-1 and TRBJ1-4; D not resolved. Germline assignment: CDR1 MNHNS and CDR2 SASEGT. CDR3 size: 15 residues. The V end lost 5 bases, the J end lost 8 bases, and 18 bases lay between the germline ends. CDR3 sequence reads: CASSQPSLFGEKLFF. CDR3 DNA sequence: TGTGCCAGCAGTCAACCCTCTTTATTCGGGGAAAAACTGTTTTTT.

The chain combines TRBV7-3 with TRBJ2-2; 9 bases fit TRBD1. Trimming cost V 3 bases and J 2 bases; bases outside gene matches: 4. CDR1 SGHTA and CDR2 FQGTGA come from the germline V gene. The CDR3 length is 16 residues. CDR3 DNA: TGTGCCAGCAGCTTGGGGGGACAGGGAAACACCGGGGAGCTGTTTTTT. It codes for CASSLGGQGNTGELFF.

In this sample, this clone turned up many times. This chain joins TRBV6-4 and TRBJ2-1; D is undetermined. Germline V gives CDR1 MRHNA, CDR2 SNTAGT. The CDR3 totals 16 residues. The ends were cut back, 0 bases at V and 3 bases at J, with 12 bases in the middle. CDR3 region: CASSDSTDAYYNEQFF. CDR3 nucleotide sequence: TGTGCCAGCAGTGACTCCACGGACGCGTACTACAATGAGCAGTTCTTC.

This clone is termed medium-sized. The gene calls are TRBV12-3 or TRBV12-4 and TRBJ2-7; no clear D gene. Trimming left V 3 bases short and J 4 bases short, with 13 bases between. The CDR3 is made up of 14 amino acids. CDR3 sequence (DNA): TGTGCCAGCAGTTTCGGGCTCTTAAATTACGAGCAGTACTTC. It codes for CASSFGLLNYEQYF.

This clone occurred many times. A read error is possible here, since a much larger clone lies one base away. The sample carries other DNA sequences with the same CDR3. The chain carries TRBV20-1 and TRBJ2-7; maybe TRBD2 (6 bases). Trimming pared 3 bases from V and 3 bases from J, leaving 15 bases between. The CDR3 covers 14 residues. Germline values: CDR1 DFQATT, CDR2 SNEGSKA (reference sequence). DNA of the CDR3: TGCAGTGCTAGGGCGGGGAATTCCGTCTACGAGCAGTACTTC. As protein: CSARAGNSVYEQYF.

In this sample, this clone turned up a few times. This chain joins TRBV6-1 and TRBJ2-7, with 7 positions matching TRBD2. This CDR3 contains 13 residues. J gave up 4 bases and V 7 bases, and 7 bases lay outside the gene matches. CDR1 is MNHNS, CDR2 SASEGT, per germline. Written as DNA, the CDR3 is TGTGCCAGCACCGGGAATAGCGGGTACGAGCAGTACTTC. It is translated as CASTGNSGYEQYF.

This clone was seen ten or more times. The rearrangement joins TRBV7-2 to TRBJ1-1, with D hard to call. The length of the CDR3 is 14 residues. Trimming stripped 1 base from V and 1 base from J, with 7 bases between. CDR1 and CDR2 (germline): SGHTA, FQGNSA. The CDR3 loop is CASSLVVQNTEAFF. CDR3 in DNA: TGTGCCAGCAGCTTAGTCGTACAGAACACTGAAGCTTTCTTT.

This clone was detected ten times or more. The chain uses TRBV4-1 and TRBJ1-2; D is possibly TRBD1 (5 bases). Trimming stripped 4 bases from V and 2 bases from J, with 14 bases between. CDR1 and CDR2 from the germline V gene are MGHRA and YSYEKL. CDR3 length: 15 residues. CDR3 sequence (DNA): TGCGCCAGCAGCCCCGCCTCGACAGAGAACTATGGCTACACCTTC. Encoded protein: CASSPASTENYGYTF.

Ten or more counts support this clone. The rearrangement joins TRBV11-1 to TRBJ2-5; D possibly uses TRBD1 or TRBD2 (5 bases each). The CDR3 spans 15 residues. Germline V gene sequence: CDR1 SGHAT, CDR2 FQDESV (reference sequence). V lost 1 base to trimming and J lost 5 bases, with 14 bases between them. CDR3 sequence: CASSLGMGERETQYF. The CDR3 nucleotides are TGTGCCAGCAGCTTAGGAATGGGGGAGCGGGAGACCCAGTACTTC. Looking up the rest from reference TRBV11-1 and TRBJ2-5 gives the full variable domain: EAEVAQSPRYKITEKSQAVAFWCDPISGHATLYWYRQILGQGPELLVQFQDESVVDDSQLPKDRFSAERLKGVDSTLKIQPAELGDSAMYLCASSLGMGERETQYFGPGTRLLVL.

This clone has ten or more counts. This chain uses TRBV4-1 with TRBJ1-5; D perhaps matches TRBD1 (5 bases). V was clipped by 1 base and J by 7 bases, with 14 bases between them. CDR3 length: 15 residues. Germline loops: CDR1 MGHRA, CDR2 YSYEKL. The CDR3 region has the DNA TGCGCCAGCAGCCAAGGTCGCGACCGGGGGCAGCCCCAGCATTTT. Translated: CASSQGRDRGQPQHF.

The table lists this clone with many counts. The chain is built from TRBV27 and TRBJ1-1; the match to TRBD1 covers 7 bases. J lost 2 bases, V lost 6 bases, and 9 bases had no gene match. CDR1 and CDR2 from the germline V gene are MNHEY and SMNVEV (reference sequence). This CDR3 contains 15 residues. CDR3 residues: CASRSHTGDNTEAFF. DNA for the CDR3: TGTGCCAGCAGGTCACATACAGGGGATAACACTGAAGCTTTCTTT.

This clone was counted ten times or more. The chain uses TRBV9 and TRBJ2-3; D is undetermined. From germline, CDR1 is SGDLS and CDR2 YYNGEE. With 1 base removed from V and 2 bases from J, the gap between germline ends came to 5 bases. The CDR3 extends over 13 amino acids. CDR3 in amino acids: CASSVSYTDTQYF. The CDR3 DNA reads TGTGCCAGCAGCGTATCTTACACAGATACGCAGTATTTT.

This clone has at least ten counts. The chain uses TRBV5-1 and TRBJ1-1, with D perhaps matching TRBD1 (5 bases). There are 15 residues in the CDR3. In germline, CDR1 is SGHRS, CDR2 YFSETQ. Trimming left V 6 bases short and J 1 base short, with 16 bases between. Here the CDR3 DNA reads TGCGCCAGCACTACGTGGGGCGTAACGAACACTGAAGCTTTCTTT. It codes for CASTTWGVTNTEAFF.

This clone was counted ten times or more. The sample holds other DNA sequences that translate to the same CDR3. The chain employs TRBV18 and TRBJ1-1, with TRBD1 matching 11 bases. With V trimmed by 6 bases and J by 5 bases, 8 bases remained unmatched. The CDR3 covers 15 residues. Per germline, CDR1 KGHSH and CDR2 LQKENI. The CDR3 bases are TGTGCCAGCTCCCCAAGACGGGACAGGGGGACTGAAGCTTTCTTT. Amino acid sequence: CASSPRRDRGTEAFF.

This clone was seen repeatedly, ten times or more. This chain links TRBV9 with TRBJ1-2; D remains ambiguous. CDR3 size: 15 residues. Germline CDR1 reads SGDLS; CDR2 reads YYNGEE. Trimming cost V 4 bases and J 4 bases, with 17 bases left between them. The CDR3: CASSSELGDGYGYTF. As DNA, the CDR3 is TGTGCCAGCAGCTCTGAGCTCGGTGATGGCTATGGCTACACCTTC.

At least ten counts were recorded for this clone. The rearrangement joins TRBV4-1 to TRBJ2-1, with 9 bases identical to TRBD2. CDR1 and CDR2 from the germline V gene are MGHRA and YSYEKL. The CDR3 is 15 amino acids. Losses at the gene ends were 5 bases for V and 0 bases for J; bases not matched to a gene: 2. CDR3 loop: CASSLRGGSYNEQFF. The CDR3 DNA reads TGCGCCAGCAGCTTGCGGGGGGGCTCCTACAATGAGCAGTTCTTC.

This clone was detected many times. CDR3: CASSLWGLANTEAFF. The CDR3 DNA is TGTGCCAGCAGTTTGTGGGGACTAGCGAACACTGAAGCTTTCTTT. The V call is TRBV12-3 or TRBV12-4, the J call TRBJ1-1; maybe TRBD1 (5 bases). Trimming removed 3 bases at V and 1 base at J, with 12 bases between. The CDR3 sequence is 15 residues long.

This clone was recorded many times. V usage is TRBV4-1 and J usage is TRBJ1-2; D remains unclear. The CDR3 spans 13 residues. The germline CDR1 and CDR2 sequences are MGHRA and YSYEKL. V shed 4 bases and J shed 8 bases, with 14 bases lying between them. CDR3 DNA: TGCGCCAGCAGCCCCCAGCGAGCGTCCGGCTACACCTTC. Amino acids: CASSPQRASGYTF.